This T cell receptor (beta chain) was identified during a study of blood T cell repertoires in COVID-19. In the study overall: From the United States, Italy and Spain came samples of acute and convalescent COVID-19. Sources were T cells, B-cell-depleted T cells, or PBMCs; the material itself was cDNA or gDNA.

V shed 6 bases and J shed 4 bases, with 15 bases lying between them. Germline loops: CDR1 SEHNR, CDR2 FQNEAQ (reference sequence). There are 14 residues in the CDR3. Per the original data handling: Researchers report that nucleated cell counts were estimated from reference gene primer amplification. The data were produced by immunoSEQ multiplex PCR, yet TCRdb's version contains in-frame clones alone and is incomplete. V, J and clone size derive from that table, while D and trimming were established from the DNA sequence. The sample lists about 480,000 clones, roughly nine tenths occurring once. Seattle patients were enrolled while actively infected and followed longitudinally.

Sequenced: peripheral blood. The rearrangement links TRBV7-9 to TRBJ1-1; the D gene is possibly TRBD1 (5 bases). The receptor comes from a young man with COVID-19, enrolled during active disease. This CDR3 is CASSFGSGGTEAFF. CDR3 bases: TGTGCCAGCAGTTTTGGGTCCGGGGGCACTGAAGCTTTCTTT.